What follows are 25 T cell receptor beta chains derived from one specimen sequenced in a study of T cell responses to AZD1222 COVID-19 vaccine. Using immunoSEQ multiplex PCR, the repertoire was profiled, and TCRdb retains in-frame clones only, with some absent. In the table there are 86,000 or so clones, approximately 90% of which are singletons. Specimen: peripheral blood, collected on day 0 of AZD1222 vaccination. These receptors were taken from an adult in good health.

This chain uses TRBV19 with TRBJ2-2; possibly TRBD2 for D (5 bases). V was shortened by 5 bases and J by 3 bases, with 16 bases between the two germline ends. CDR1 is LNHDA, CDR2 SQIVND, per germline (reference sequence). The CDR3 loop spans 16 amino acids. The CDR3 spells CASSPRTGKHTGELFF. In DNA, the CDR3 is TGTGCCAGTAGTCCACGGACGGGGAAACACACCGGGGAGCTGTTTTTT.

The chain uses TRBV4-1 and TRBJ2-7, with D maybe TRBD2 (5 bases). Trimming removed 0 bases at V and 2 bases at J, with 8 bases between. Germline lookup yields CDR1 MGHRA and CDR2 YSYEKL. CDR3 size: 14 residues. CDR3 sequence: CASSQEGGPYEQYF. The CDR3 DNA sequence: TGCGCCAGCAGCCAAGAAGGAGGACCCTACGAGCAGTACTTC.

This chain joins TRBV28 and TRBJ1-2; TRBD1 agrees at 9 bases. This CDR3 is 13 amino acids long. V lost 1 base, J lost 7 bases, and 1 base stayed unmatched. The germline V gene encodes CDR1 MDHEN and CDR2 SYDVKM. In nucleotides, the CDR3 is TGTGCCAGCAGTTTATTGACAGGGGGTGGCTACACCTTC. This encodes CASSLLTGGGYTF.

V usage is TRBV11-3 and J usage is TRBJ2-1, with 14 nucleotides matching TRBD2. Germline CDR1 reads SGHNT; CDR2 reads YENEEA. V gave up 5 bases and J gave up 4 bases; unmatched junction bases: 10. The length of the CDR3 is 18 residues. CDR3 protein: CASSPGLAGEGDYNEQFF. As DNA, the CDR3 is TGTGCCAGCAGCCCGGGACTAGCGGGGGAAGGGGATTACAATGAGCAGTTCTTC.

The CDR3 region is CASSLWGQADPSTDTQYF. In DNA, the CDR3 is TGTGCCAGCAGCTTGTGGGGGCAAGCGGACCCTAGCACAGATACGCAGTATTTT. V is TRBV5-8 and J is TRBJ2-3, with TRBD1 as a possible D gene (6 bases). The CDR3 is made up of 18 amino acids. Germline V gene data show CDR1 as SGHTS and CDR2 as YDEGEE. The V end was cut by 1 base, the J end by 0 bases, with 18 bases between.

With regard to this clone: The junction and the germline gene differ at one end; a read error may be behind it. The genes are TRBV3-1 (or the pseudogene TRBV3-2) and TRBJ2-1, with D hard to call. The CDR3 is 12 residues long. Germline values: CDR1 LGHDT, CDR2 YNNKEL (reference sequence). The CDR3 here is CASSPSFNEQFF. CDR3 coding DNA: TGTGCCAGCAGCCCGTCCTTCAATGAGCAGTTCTTC.

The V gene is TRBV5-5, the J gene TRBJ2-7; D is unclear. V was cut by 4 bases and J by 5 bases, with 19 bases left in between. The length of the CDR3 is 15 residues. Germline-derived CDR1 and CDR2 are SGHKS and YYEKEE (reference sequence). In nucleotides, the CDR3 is TGTGCCAGCAGCGTCGACTTTTCCGGTGGGAACGAGCAGTACTTC. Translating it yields CASSVDFSGGNEQYF.

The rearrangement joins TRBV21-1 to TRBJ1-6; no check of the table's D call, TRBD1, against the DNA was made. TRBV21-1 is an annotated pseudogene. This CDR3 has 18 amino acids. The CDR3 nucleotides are TGTGCCAGCAGCAAAGGTTTAGGACAGGGGACCAATAATTCACCCCTCCACTTT. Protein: CASSKGLGQGTNNSPLHF.

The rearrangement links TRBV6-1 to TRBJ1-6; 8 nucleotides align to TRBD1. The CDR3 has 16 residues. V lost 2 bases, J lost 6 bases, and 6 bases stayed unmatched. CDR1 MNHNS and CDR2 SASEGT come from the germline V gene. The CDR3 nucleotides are TGTGCCAGCAGTGAAAGGGCTACAGGGGGTAATTCACCCCTCCACTTT. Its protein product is CASSERATGGNSPLHF.

The CDR3 loop reads CASSEWQGSNQPQHF. CDR3 DNA: TGTGCCAGCAGTGAATGGCAGGGCAGCAATCAGCCCCAGCATTTT. V and J are TRBV2 and TRBJ1-5; D perhaps matches TRBD1 (5 bases). Germline values: CDR1 SNHLY, CDR2 FYNNEI. V was trimmed by 2 bases and J by 1 base, leaving 9 bases between them. The CDR3 spans 15 residues.

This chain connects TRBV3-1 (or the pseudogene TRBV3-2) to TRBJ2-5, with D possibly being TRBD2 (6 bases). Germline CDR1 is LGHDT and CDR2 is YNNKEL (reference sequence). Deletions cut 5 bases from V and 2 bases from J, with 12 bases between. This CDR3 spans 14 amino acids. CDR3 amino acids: CASSKARGQETQYF. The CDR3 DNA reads TGTGCCAGCAGCAAAGCCCGGGGGCAAGAGACCCAGTACTTC.

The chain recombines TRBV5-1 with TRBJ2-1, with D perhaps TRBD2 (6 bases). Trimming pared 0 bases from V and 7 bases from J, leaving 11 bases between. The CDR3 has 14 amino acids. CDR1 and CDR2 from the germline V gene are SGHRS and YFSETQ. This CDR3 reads CASSLAGTPNEQFF. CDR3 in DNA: TGCGCCAGCAGCTTGGCCGGGACTCCGAATGAGCAGTTCTTC.

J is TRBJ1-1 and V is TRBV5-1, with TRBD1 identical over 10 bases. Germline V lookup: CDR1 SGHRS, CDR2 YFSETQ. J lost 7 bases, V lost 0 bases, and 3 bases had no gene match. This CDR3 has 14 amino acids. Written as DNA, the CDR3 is TGCGCCAGCAGCTTGGGACAGGGGGCTGGTGAAGCTTTCTTT. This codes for CASSLGQGAGEAFF.

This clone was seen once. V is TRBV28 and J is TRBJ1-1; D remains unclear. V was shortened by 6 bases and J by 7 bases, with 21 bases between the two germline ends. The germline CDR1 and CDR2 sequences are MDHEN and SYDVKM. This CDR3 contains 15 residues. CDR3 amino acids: CASSHSLRGGGEAFF. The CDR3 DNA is TGTGCCAGCAGCCATTCCCTCCGGGGAGGAGGTGAAGCTTTCTTT.

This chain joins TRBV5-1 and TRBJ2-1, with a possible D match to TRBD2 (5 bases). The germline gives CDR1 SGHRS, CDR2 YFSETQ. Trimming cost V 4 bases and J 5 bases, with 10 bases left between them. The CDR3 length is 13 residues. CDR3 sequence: CASSVDGNNEQFF. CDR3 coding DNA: TGCGCCAGCAGCGTTGACGGGAACAATGAGCAGTTCTTC.

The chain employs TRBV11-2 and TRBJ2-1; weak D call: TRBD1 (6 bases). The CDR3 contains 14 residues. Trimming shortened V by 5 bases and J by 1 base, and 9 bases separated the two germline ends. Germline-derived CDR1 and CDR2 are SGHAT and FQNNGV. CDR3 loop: CASSLQGSYNEQFF. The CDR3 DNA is TGTGCCAGCAGCCTCCAGGGGTCCTACAATGAGCAGTTCTTC.

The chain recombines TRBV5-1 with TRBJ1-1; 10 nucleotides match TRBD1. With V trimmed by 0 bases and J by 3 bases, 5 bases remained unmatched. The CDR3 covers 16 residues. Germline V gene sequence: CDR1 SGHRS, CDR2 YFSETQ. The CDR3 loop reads CASSLGTGGVDTEAFF. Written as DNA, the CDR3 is TGCGCCAGCAGCTTGGGGACAGGGGGAGTTGACACTGAAGCTTTCTTT.

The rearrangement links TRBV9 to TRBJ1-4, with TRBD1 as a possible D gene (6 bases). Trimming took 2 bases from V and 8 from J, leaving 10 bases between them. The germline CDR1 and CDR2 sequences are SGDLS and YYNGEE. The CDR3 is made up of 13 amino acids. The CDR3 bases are TGTGCCAGCAGCGTGGGTGGACAGGAAAAACTGTTTTTT. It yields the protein CASSVGGQEKLFF.

The CDR3 is CASSLVGTGNTEAFF. CDR3 DNA sequence: TGCGCCAGCAGCTTGGTGGGGACAGGGAACACTGAAGCTTTCTTT. The rearrangement joins TRBV5-1 to TRBJ1-1, with 8 bases identical to TRBD1. CDR1 and CDR2 (germline): SGHRS, YFSETQ. The V segment lost 0 bases and the J segment 1 base; nucleotides outside the gene matches: 2. The CDR3 loop spans 15 amino acids.

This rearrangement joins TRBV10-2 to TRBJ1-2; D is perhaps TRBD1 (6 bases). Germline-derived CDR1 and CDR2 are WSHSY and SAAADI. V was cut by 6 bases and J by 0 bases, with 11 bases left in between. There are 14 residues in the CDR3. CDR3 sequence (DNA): TGCGCCAGCAGAGAGACAGGAACTAACTATGGCTACACCTTC. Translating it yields CASRETGTNYGYTF.

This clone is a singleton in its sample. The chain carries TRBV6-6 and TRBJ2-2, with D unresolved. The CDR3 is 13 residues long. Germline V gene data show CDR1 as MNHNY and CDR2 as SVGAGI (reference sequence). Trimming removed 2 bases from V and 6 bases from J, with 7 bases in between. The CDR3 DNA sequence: TGTGCCAGCAGTTACGTCCGGGCCGGGGAGCTGTTTTTT. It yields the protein CASSYVRAGELFF.

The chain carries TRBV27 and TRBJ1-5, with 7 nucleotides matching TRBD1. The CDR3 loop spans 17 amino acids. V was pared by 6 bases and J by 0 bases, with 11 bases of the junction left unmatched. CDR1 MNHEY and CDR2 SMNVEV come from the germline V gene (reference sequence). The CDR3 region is CASSLKGQTHSNQPQHF. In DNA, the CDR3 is TGTGCCAGCAGCCTCAAGGGACAGACCCATAGCAATCAGCCCCAGCATTTT.

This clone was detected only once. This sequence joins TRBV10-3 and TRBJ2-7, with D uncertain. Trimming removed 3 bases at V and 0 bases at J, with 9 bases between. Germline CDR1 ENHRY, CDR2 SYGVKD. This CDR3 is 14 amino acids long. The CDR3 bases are TGTGCCATCAGTGATCCCGGGTCCTCCTACGAGCAGTACTTC. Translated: CAISDPGSSYEQYF.

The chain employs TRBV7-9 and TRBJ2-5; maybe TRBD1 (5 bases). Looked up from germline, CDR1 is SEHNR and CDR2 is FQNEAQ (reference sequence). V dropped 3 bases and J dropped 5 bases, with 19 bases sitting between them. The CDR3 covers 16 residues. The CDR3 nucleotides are TGTGCCAGCAGCTTGGGGTACAAAGGGGTCCTGGAGACCCAGTACTTC. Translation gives CASSLGYKGVLETQYF.

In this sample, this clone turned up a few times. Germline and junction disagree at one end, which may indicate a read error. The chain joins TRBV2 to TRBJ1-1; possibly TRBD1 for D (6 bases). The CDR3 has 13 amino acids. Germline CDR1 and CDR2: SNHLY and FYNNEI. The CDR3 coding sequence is TGTGCCACCACAGGGATTTCTGAGGGACGTCACTCTTTT. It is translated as CATTGISEGRHSF.